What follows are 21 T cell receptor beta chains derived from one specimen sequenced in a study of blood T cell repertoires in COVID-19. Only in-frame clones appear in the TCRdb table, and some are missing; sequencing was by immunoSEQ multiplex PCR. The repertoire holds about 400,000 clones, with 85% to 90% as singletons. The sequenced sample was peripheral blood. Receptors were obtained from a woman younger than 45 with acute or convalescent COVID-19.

The CDR3 bases are TGTGCCAGTAGTAGGGGCGGCACAGATACGCAGTATTTT. It is translated as CASSRGGTDTQYF. V is TRBV19 and J is TRBJ2-3, with D tentatively TRBD1 (5 bases). V was shortened by 4 bases and J by 1 base, with 6 bases between the two germline ends. This CDR3 contains 13 residues. CDR1 and CDR2 (germline): LNHDA, SQIVND (reference sequence).

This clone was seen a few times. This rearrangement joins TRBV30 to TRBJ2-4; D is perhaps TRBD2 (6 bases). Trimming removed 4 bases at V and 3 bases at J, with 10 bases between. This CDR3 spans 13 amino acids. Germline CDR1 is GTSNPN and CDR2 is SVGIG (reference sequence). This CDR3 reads CAWTLSGKNIQYF. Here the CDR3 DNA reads TGTGCCTGGACCCTTAGCGGCAAAAACATTCAGTACTTC.

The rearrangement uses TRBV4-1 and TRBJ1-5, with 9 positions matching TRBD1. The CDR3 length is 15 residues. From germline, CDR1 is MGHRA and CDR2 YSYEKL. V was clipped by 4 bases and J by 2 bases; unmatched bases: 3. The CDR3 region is CASSLRDRGNQPQHF. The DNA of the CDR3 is TGCGCCAGCAGCCTCCGGGACAGGGGCAATCAGCCCCAGCATTTT.

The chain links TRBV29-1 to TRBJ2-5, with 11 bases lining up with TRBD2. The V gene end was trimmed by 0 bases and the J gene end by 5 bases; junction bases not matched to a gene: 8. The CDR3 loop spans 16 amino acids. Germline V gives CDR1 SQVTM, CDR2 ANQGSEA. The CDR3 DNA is TGCAGCGTTGAAGATCTTCGGGGGACTAGCGGTGAGACCCAGTACTTC. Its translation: CSVEDLRGTSGETQYF.

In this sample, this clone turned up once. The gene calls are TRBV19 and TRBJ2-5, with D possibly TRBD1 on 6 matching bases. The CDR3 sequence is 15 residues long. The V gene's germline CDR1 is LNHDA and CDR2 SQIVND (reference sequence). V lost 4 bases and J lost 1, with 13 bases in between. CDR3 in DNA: TGTGCCAGTAGTACTGGGGACATACTCCAAGAGACCCAGTACTTC. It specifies CASSTGDILQETQYF. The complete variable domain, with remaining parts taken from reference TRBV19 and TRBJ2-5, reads DGGITQSPKYLFRKEGQNVTLSCEQNLNHDAMYWYRQDPGQGLRLIYYSQIVNDFQKGDIAEGYSVSREKKESFPLTVTSAQKNPTAFYLCASSTGDILQETQYFGPGTRLLVL.

CDR3 loop: CASSLRGRPDANEKLFF. The CDR3 coding sequence is TGCGCCAGCAGCCTTAGGGGGCGTCCGGACGCTAATGAAAAACTGTTTTTT. The rearrangement joins TRBV5-1 to TRBJ1-4; 7 nucleotides match TRBD1. Germline CDR1 is SGHRS and CDR2 is YFSETQ. The CDR3 is 17 amino acids. The V and J ends lost 4 bases and 3 bases, in that order; junction bases with no gene match: 12.

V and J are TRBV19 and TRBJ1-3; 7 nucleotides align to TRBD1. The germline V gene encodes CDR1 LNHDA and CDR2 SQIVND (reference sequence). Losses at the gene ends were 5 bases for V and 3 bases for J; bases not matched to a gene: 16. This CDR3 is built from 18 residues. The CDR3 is CASSAQGDILRSGNTIYF. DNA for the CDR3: TGTGCCAGTAGTGCCCAGGGGGACATCTTAAGGAGTGGAAACACCATATATTTT. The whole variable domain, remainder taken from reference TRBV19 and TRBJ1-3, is DGGITQSPKYLFRKEGQNVTLSCEQNLNHDAMYWYRQDPGQGLRLIYYSQIVNDFQKGDIAEGYSVSREKKESFPLTVTSAQKNPTAFYLCASSAQGDILRSGNTIYFGEGSWLTVV.

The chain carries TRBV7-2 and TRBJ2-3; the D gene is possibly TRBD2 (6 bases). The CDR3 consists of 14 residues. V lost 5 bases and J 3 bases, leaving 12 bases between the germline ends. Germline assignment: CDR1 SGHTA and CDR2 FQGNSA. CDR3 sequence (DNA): TGTGCCAGCAGCCGGGGGTTTGGTACAGATACGCAGTATTTT. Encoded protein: CASSRGFGTDTQYF.

The CDR3 reads CATSDFNRGYGYTF. As DNA, the CDR3 is TGTGCCACCAGTGACTTCAACAGGGGATATGGCTACACCTTC. The V gene is TRBV24-1, the J gene TRBJ1-2; the match to TRBD1 covers 7 bases. With 4 bases clipped from V and 5 bases from J, the junction kept 6 bases outside the gene matches. This CDR3 contains 14 residues. In germline, CDR1 is KGHDR, CDR2 SFDVKD.

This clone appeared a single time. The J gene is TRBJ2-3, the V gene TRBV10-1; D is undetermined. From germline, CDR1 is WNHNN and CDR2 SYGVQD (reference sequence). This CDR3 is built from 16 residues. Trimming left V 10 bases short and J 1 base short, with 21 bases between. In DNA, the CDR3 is TGCGCCAAGTCCCCTCCCCTTAGCTTAGGCACAGATACGCAGTATTTT. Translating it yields CAKSPPLSLGTDTQYF.

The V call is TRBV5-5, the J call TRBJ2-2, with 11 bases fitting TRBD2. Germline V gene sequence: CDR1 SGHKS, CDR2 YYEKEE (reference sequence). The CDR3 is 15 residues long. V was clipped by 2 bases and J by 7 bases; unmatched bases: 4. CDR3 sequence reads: CASSFSGGAFGELFF. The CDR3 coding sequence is TGTGCCAGCAGCTTTAGCGGGGGGGCCTTCGGGGAGCTGTTTTTT.

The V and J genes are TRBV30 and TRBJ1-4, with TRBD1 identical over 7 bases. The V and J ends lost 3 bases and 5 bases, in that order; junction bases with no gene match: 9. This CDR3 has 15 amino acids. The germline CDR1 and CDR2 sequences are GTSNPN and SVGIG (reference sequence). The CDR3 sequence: CAWSLRTGWNEKLFF. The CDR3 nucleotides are TGTGCCTGGAGCTTAAGGACAGGTTGGAATGAAAAACTGTTTTTT. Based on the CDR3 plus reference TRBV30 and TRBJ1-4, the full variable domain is SQTIHQWPATLVQPVGSPLSLECTVEGTSNPNLYWYRQAAGRGLQLLFYSVGIGQISSEVPQNLSASRPQDRQFILSSKKLLLSDSGFYLCAWSLRTGWNEKLFFGSGTQLSVL.

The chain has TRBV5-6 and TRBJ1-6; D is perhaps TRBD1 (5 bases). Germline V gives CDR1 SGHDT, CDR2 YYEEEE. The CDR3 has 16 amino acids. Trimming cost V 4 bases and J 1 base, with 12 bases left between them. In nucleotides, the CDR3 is TGTGCCAGCAGCCCGCGGGGGGGGTCCTATAATTCACCCCTCCACTTT. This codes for CASSPRGGSYNSPLHF.

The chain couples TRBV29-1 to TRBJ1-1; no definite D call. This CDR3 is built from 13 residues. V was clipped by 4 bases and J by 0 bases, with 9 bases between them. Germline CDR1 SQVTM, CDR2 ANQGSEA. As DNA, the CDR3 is TGCAGCGTTGCAAAATTCATGAACACTGAAGCTTTCTTT. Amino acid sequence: CSVAKFMNTEAFF.

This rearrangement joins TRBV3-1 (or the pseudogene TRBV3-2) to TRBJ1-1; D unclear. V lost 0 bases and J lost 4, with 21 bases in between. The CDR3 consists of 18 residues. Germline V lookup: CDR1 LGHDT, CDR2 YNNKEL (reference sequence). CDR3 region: CASSQDGHHRRKSTEAFF. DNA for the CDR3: TGTGCCAGCAGCCAAGACGGCCATCACAGACGGAAATCCACTGAAGCTTTCTTT.

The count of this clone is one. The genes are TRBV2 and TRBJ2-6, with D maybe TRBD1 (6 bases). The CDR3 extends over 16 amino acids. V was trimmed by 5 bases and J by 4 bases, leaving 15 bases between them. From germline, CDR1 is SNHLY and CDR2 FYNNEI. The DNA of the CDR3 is TGTGCCAGCAGTAAATTACCAGGGGTCGGGGCCAACGTCCTGACTTTC. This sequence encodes CASSKLPGVGANVLTF.

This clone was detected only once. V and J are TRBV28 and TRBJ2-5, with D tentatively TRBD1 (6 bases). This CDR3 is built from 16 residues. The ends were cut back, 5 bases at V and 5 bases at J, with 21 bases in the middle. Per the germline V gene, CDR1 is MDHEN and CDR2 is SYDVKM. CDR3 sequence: CASSPGQTRSTETQYF. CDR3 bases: TGTGCCAGCAGTCCCGGACAGACTCGGAGTACGGAGACCCAGTACTTC.

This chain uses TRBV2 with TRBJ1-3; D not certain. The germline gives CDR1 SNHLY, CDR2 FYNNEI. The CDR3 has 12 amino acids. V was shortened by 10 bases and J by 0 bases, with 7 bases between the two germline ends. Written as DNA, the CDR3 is TGTGCCACCTCGTACTCTGGAAACACCATATATTTT. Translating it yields CATSYSGNTIYF.

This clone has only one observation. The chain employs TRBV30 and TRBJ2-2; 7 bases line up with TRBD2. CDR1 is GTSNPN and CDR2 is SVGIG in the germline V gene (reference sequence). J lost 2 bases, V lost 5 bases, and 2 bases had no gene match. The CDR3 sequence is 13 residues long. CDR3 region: CAWGGGNTGELFF. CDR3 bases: TGTGCCTGGGGCGGGGGTAACACCGGGGAGCTGTTTTTT.

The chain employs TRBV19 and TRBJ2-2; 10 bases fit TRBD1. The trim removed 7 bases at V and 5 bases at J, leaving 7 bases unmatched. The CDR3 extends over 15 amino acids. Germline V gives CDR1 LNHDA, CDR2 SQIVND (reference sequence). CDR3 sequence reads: CASTIRTGGTGELFF. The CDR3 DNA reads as TGTGCCAGTACCATTCGGACAGGGGGAACCGGGGAGCTGTTTTTT. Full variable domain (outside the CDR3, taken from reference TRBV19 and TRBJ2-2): DGGITQSPKYLFRKEGQNVTLSCEQNLNHDAMYWYRQDPGQGLRLIYYSQIVNDFQKGDIAEGYSVSREKKESFPLTVTSAQKNPTAFYLCASTIRTGGTGELFFGEGSRLTVL.

DNA for the CDR3: TGTGCCAGCAGTGAAGCTGGGACTAGCAGTCTTGGGGGCATTCAGTACTTC. Translation: CASSEAGTSSLGGIQYF. The rearrangement joins TRBV2 to TRBJ2-4; 9 bases align to TRBD2. Germline V gene lookup returns CDR1 SNHLY and CDR2 FYNNEI. The CDR3 has 17 residues. With 0 bases clipped from V and 9 bases from J, the junction kept 12 bases outside the gene matches.